Presented here are 32 T cell receptor beta chains from one specimen sequenced in a study of T cell responses to AZD1222 COVID-19 vaccine. The data were produced by immunoSEQ multiplex PCR, yet TCRdb's version contains in-frame clones alone and is incomplete. The top ten hold 18% of the sample, which has roughly 100,000 clones, about 88% seen once. The input for sequencing was peripheral blood, taken on day 0 of AZD1222 vaccination. The receptors come from an adult in good health.

The J gene is TRBJ1-5, the V gene TRBV18; D may be TRBD1 (5 bases). This CDR3 spans 16 amino acids. CDR1 is KGHSH, CDR2 LQKENI, per germline. The V and J ends lost 2 bases and 4 bases respectively, with 15 bases between them. For the CDR3, the DNA is TGTGCCAGCTCACCATTCGAGGGACTTGGGAATCAGCCCCAGCATTTT. Protein: CASSPFEGLGNQPQHF.

This clone showed up just once. V gene TRBV3-1 (or the pseudogene TRBV3-2) combines with J gene TRBJ1-2; TRBD1 agrees at 7 bases. Germline lookup yields CDR1 LGHDT and CDR2 YNNKEL (reference sequence). The ends lost 5 bases at V and 8 bases at J; junction bases unmatched: 8. The length of the CDR3 is 13 residues. CDR3 sequence (DNA): TGTGCCAGCAGCACGACAGGGCCGGTAGGCTACACCTTC. The encoded protein is CASSTTGPVGYTF.

This rearrangement joins TRBV27 to TRBJ1-5; TRBD1 aligns across 7 bases. In germline, CDR1 is MNHEY, CDR2 SMNVEV (reference sequence). The CDR3 runs 16 residues. V lost 7 bases and J lost 2; bases outside the gene matches: 11. The CDR3: CASTRQGGLGNQPQHF. The DNA for the CDR3 is TGTGCCAGCACCCGACAGGGAGGTTTAGGCAATCAGCCCCAGCATTTT.

A word on this clone: No conserved phenylalanine or tryptophan ends this CDR3, so it is likely a read error. The chain joins TRBV6-5 to TRBJ1-6; no firm D call. The CDR3 contains 14 residues. Per the germline V gene, CDR1 is MNHEY and CDR2 is SVGAGI. V lost 7 bases and J 3 bases, leaving 10 bases between the germline ends. As DNA, the CDR3 is TGTGCCAGCATTAACGATCTCTATAATTCACCCCTCCACCTT. Translated: CASINDLYNSPLHL.

This chain connects TRBV19 to TRBJ2-7; 7 nucleotides agree with TRBD1. J lost 0 bases, V lost 0 bases, and 2 bases had no gene match. Germline CDR1 and CDR2: LNHDA and SQIVND (reference sequence). The CDR3 runs to 15 residues. The chain's CDR3 is CASSIDAGGSYEQYF. The CDR3 coding sequence is TGTGCCAGTAGTATAGATGCAGGGGGCTCCTACGAGCAGTACTTC.

CDR3 sequence (DNA): TGTGCCAGCAGCGAAACCTACCACACGGTACAAGGCTACACCTTC. Translating it yields CASSETYHTVQGYTF. The gene calls are TRBV25-1 and TRBJ1-2; D is ambiguous. Germline CDR1 and CDR2: MGHDK and SYGVNS. Deletions cut 6 bases from V and 8 bases from J, with 22 bases between. The CDR3 spans 15 residues.

The CDR3 sequence is CASSLPTAGRNEKLFF. CDR3 DNA sequence: TGTGCCAGCAGTTTACCCACGGCAGGACGAAATGAAAAACTGTTTTTT. The rearrangement links TRBV28 to TRBJ1-4; D gene unclear. Germline V gives CDR1 MDHEN, CDR2 SYDVKM. This CDR3 spans 16 amino acids. The V end was cut by 2 bases, the J end by 5 bases, with 15 bases between. Full variable domain (rest looked up from reference TRBV28 and TRBJ1-4): DVKVTQSSRYLVKRTGEKVFLECVQDMDHENMFWYRQDPGLGLRLIYFSYDVKMKEKGDIPEGYSVSREKKERFSLILESASTNQTSMYLCASSLPTAGRNEKLFFGSGTQLSVL.

On this clone itself: Its ends do not fully match the called genes, so a read error is possible. V usage is TRBV19 and J usage is TRBJ1-5; D remains unclear. The CDR3 contains 13 residues. Germline V gene data show CDR1 as LNHDA and CDR2 as SQIVND (reference sequence). The CDR3 DNA follows: TGTGCCAGCAGTATGTTCCAGAATCAGCCCCAGCATTTT. Translating gives CASSMFQNQPQHF.

This sequence joins TRBV6-1 and TRBJ1-5; D perhaps matches TRBD1 (6 bases). Trimming took 1 base from V and 2 from J, leaving 9 bases between them. The CDR3 is 15 residues long. Germline values: CDR1 MNHNS, CDR2 SASEGT. The DNA for the CDR3 is TGTGCCAGCAGTGAAGGGAGACAGGGCAATCAGCCCCAGCATTTT. This codes for CASSEGRQGNQPQHF.

This clone was counted at least ten times. The identical CDR3 is also encoded by other nucleotide sequences in the sample. The chain carries TRBV7-3 and TRBJ1-5; a weak D match, TRBD1 (6 bases). With 6 bases removed from V and 7 bases from J, the gap between germline ends came to 10 bases. Germline CDR1 reads SGHTA; CDR2 reads FQGTGA. This CDR3 has 12 amino acids. DNA of the CDR3: TGTGCCAGCAGACCCGGACAGCAGCCCCAGCATTTT. It yields the protein CASRPGQQPQHF.

The chain joins TRBV5-4 to TRBJ2-4; 7 nucleotides line up with TRBD2. This CDR3 contains 16 residues. The V gene end was trimmed by 0 bases and the J gene end by 2 bases; junction bases not matched to a gene: 5. The germline V gene encodes CDR1 SGHNT and CDR2 YYREEE (reference sequence). CDR3 nucleotide sequence: TGTGCCAGCAGCTTGGTACCAGCGGGGTCCAAAAACATTCAGTACTTC. It yields the protein CASSLVPAGSKNIQYF.

This sequence joins TRBV27 and TRBJ1-6, with TRBD1 as a possible D gene (5 bases). The CDR3 is 16 residues long. Trimming pared 6 bases from V and 14 bases from J, leaving 26 bases between. Germline-derived CDR1 and CDR2 are MNHEY and SMNVEV (reference sequence). The CDR3 region is CASSEQPSGGFLSLHF. The CDR3 nucleotides read TGTGCCAGCAGCGAACAACCTAGCGGGGGGTTTTTATCCCTCCACTTT.

The chain is built from TRBV12-3 or TRBV12-4 and TRBJ1-2; the match to TRBD1 covers 9 bases. The CDR3 loop spans 13 amino acids. The V gene end was trimmed by 6 bases and the J gene end by 4 bases; junction bases not matched to a gene: 3. CDR3 loop: CASRDRGTYGYTF. The CDR3 nucleotides read TGTGCCAGCAGGGACAGGGGAACCTATGGCTACACCTTC.

This rearrangement joins TRBV19 to TRBJ1-2, with a possible D match to TRBD1 (5 bases). CDR1 and CDR2 (germline): LNHDA, SQIVND (reference sequence). The CDR3 has 12 residues. V lost 8 bases to trimming and J lost 2 bases, with 9 bases between them. The CDR3 DNA reads as TGTGCCAGTGCCCCAGGGAACTATGGCTACACCTTC. Protein product: CASAPGNYGYTF.

The chain carries TRBV5-4 and TRBJ2-5, with D perhaps matching TRBD2 (5 bases). This CDR3 has 15 amino acids. V was cut by 4 bases and J by 5 bases, with 18 bases left in between. Looked up from germline, CDR1 is SGHNT and CDR2 is YYREEE (reference sequence). The CDR3 loop reads CASSPPGIQAETQYF. In nucleotides, the CDR3 is TGTGCCAGCAGCCCGCCCGGGATCCAGGCGGAGACCCAGTACTTC. The variable domain in full, with the rest retrieved from reference TRBV5-4 and TRBJ2-5, is ETGVTQSPTHLIKTRGQQVTLRCSSQSGHNTVSWYQQALGQGPQFIFQYYREEENGRGNFPPRFSGLQFPNYSSELNVNALELDDSALYLCASSPPGIQAETQYFGPGTRLLVL.

The chain has TRBV30 and TRBJ1-5, with a tentative D call TRBD1 (5 bases). CDR1 GTSNPN and CDR2 SVGIG come from the germline V gene (reference sequence). This CDR3 contains 13 residues. V shed 2 bases and J shed 7 bases, with 12 bases lying between them. DNA for the CDR3: TGTGCCTGGAGTAAACAGGTCAGGCAGCCCCAGCATTTT. It specifies CAWSKQVRQPQHF.

This clone was counted between two and nine times. The V and J genes are TRBV10-1 and TRBJ2-5; D is unclear. Germline V lookup: CDR1 WNHNN, CDR2 SYGVQD (reference sequence). V was shortened by 3 bases and J by 4 bases, with 15 bases between the two germline ends. This CDR3 is built from 15 residues. The CDR3 reads CASSEGHSARETQYF. The CDR3 DNA is TGCGCCAGCAGTGAAGGCCACAGCGCGAGAGAGACCCAGTACTTC.

The V and J genes are TRBV11-3 and TRBJ1-1; no firm D call. In germline, CDR1 is SGHNT, CDR2 YENEEA. Trimming cost V 0 bases and J 7 bases, with 9 bases left between them. The CDR3 runs 13 residues. The CDR3 nucleotides are TGTGCCAGCAGCTTAGATCTACTCAGTGAAGCTTTCTTT. It encodes CASSLDLLSEAFF.

The rearrangement joins TRBV6-2 or TRBV6-3 to TRBJ1-3; D is ambiguous. The CDR3 sequence is 14 residues long. V was shortened by 5 bases and J by 4 bases, with 12 bases between the two germline ends. Germline V CDR1 and CDR2: MNHEY, SVGEGT. CDR3 amino acids: CASSADLRGNTIYF. DNA of the CDR3: TGTGCCAGCAGTGCTGATTTACGGGGAAACACCATATATTTT.

This clone was detected a few times. The rearrangement links TRBV11-2 to TRBJ1-2, with D maybe TRBD1 (6 bases). Trimming left V 5 bases short and J 3 bases short, with 16 bases between. Germline assignment: CDR1 SGHAT and CDR2 FQNNGV. This CDR3 spans 15 amino acids. The CDR3 protein is CASSDPTGNYYGYTF. The CDR3 region has the DNA TGTGCCAGCAGCGATCCTACAGGGAACTACTATGGCTACACCTTC.

The chain employs TRBV7-8 and TRBJ1-1, with 7 bases fitting TRBD1. This CDR3 is 14 amino acids long. Trimming at V came to 5 bases and at J to 4 bases, leaving 7 bases not matched to a gene. Germline values: CDR1 SGHVS, CDR2 FQNEAQ. The CDR3 region is CASSRQGRGTEAFF. The CDR3 DNA reads TGTGCCAGCAGCCGACAGGGACGGGGCACTGAAGCTTTCTTT.

This chain links TRBV7-8 with TRBJ2-7, with D unresolved. Per germline, CDR1 SGHVS and CDR2 FQNEAQ. This CDR3 has 15 amino acids. V was trimmed by 8 bases and J by 1 base, leaving 18 bases between them. CDR3 sequence: CASSPARSPSYEQYF. DNA for the CDR3: TGTGCCAGCTCCCCCGCGAGGTCTCCATCCTACGAGCAGTACTTC.

The chain joins TRBV7-9 to TRBJ1-5; unclear D gene. CDR3 length: 16 amino acids. The germline V gene has CDR1 SEHNR and CDR2 FQNEAQ (reference sequence). Trimming pared 3 bases from V and 0 bases from J, leaving 12 bases between. In DNA, the CDR3 is TGTGCCAGCAGCTTGGGCCATACCTATAGCAATCAGCCCCAGCATTTT. It encodes CASSLGHTYSNQPQHF.

The V gene is TRBV4-2, the J gene TRBJ1-5; D is unresolved. V was clipped by 1 base and J by 2 bases, with 6 bases between them. The germline gives CDR1 LGHNA, CDR2 YNFKEQ. The CDR3 totals 14 residues. Here the CDR3 reads CASSQAEGNQPQHF. The CDR3 DNA reads as TGTGCCAGCAGCCAAGCCGAGGGCAATCAGCCCCAGCATTTT.

This chain connects TRBV6-5 to TRBJ1-4; D remains ambiguous. Germline CDR1 is MNHEY and CDR2 is SVGAGI. CDR3 length: 14 residues. Trimming stripped 6 bases from V and 2 bases from J, with 10 bases between. The CDR3 coding sequence is TGTGCCAGCAGAGGGTTAGGGACTAATGAAAAACTGTTTTTT. It specifies CASRGLGTNEKLFF.

Comment on this clone: The sample holds other DNA sequences that translate to the same CDR3. V is TRBV9 and J is TRBJ2-7; D possibly corresponds to TRBD1 (6 bases). The CDR3 runs to 14 residues. Germline CDR1 and CDR2: SGDLS and YYNGEE. The V and J ends lost 0 bases and 2 bases respectively, with 9 bases between them. The CDR3 DNA reads as TGTGCCAGCAGCGTAGGTGAGGGGGCCTACGAGCAGTACTTC. Translated, it gives CASSVGEGAYEQYF.

The chain links TRBV6-1 to TRBJ2-7; D uncertain. The CDR3 has 15 residues. Germline-derived CDR1 and CDR2 are MNHNS and SASEGT. V was shortened by 0 bases and J by 2 bases, with 11 bases between the two germline ends. The CDR3 protein is CASSEASASPYEQYF. Written as DNA, the CDR3 is TGTGCCAGCAGTGAAGCGTCGGCCAGCCCCTACGAGCAGTACTTC.

The chain has TRBV15 and TRBJ2-5; D is possibly TRBD2 (6 bases). V was trimmed by 0 bases and J by 0 bases, leaving 20 bases between them. Germline V gene sequence: CDR1 LNHNV, CDR2 YYDKDF (reference sequence). The CDR3 sequence is 19 residues long. The CDR3 sequence is CATSRDYVRRESYQETQYF. In DNA, the CDR3 is TGTGCCACCAGCAGAGATTATGTAAGGAGGGAATCGTACCAAGAGACCCAGTACTTC.

The chain combines TRBV27 with TRBJ1-1; D not resolved. The V end was cut by 3 bases, the J end by 0 bases, with 8 bases between. CDR1 MNHEY and CDR2 SMNVEV come from the germline V gene (reference sequence). This CDR3 has 14 residues. In DNA, the CDR3 is TGTGCCAGCAGTTTGGGCAGGATGAACACTGAAGCTTTCTTT. Its protein is CASSLGRMNTEAFF.

V usage is TRBV4-1 and J usage is TRBJ2-7, with D tentatively TRBD2 (6 bases). Trimming removed 1 base at V and 4 bases at J, with 11 bases between. The CDR3 length is 14 residues. Looked up from germline, CDR1 is MGHRA and CDR2 is YSYEKL. The CDR3 sequence is CASSQGRAGYEQYF. For the CDR3, the DNA is TGCGCCAGCAGCCAAGGACGGGCGGGATACGAGCAGTACTTC.

The rearrangement links TRBV7-9 to TRBJ1-1; D might be TRBD1 (5 bases). Germline V gene lookup returns CDR1 SEHNR and CDR2 FQNEAQ (reference sequence). Trimming pared 1 base from V and 6 bases from J, leaving 18 bases between. The CDR3 loop spans 16 amino acids. CDR3 in DNA: TGTGCCAGCAGCTTAGGGGGACCAGCTTCGACAGCTGAAGCTTTCTTT. Its protein is CASSLGGPASTAEAFF.

This clone was detected once. CDR3 DNA sequence: TGTGCCAGCAGCCAAGACGGCGGCAGGGGGCTTTTCGAGCAGTACTTC. It translates to CASSQDGGRGLFEQYF. The chain combines TRBV3-1 (or the pseudogene TRBV3-2) with TRBJ2-7; 8 bases line up with TRBD1. Germline assignment: CDR1 LGHDT and CDR2 YNNKEL (reference sequence). This CDR3 region has 16 residues. V was clipped by 0 bases and J by 6 bases; unmatched bases: 10.